This TCR beta chain was sequenced for a study of neurological immune-mediated disorders. Findings of the study overall: Association of the multiple sclerosis repertoire cluster with clinical or MRI features was not observed for any feature.

TCRdb itself ran the 5' RACE reads through MiXCR, one entry per CDR3 protein. The data hold under 80,000 distinct CDR3 sequences, with roughly 5.6% observed a single time. This CDR3 contains 14 residues. V was shortened by 5 bases and J by 3 bases, with 14 bases between the two germline ends. The germline CDR1 and CDR2 sequences are SGHNT and YYREEE (reference sequence). This clonotype came up many times. Its antigen is unidentified. This TCR was sampled from a woman aged 30 to 39 with multiple sclerosis. The rearrangement joins TRBV5-4 to TRBJ2-5; tentatively, D is TRBD2 (6 bases). The material sequenced was PBMCs. CDR3 DNA: TGTGCCAGCAGGGGGGGTGGGCTGGAAGAGACCCAGTACTTC. Translated, it gives CASRGGGLEETQYF.